Following are 18 T cell receptor beta chains from one sample sequenced in a study of beta chain features in type 1 diabetes. Study conclusions and caveats: TCRB CDR3s from Type 1 diabetes patients were moderately but significantly shorter in all four CD4+ subsets.

The antigens these receptors bind are not known. TCRB transcripts that were expressed got sequenced, as all of the isolated RNA had been reverse transcribed. Using immunoSEQ multiplex PCR, the repertoire was profiled, and TCRdb retains in-frame clones only, with some absent. The data show around 340,000 clones, roughly 8.8% seen once. The sequenced material came from central memory CD4+ T cells from blood. These TCRs come from a man aged 25 to 40 with type 1 diabetes.

The chain is built from TRBV10-3 and TRBJ2-3; D unclear. V was pared by 7 bases and J by 6 bases, with 14 bases between. The CDR3 extends over 13 amino acids. Germline assignment: CDR1 ENHRY and CDR2 SYGVKD. In DNA, the CDR3 is TGTGCCATCAAACCTGCGCTCGGCGATACGCAGTATTTT. It yields the protein CAIKPALGDTQYF.

The chain is built from TRBV18 and TRBJ1-1; D possibly corresponds to TRBD1 (6 bases). CDR1 KGHSH and CDR2 LQKENI come from the germline V gene. The CDR3 is 14 residues long. With 3 bases removed from V and 4 bases from J, the gap between germline ends came to 12 bases. CDR3 amino acids: CASSPTGTGTEAFF. The CDR3 DNA reads as TGTGCCAGCTCACCTACAGGGACGGGCACTGAAGCTTTCTTT.

In its sample, this clone was seen many times. The chain couples TRBV14 to TRBJ2-1; 9 bases align to TRBD1. The length of the CDR3 is 16 residues. V shed 5 bases and J 6 bases; nucleotides not matched to a gene: 11. CDR1 SGHDN and CDR2 FVKESK come from the germline V gene. The CDR3 DNA sequence: TGTGCCAGCAGCTCTACCTCGGGACAGGGTTCCAATGAGCAGTTCTTC. It yields the protein CASSSTSGQGSNEQFF.

The rearrangement joins TRBV28 to TRBJ1-4; 10 nucleotides agree with TRBD1. Germline V gene sequence: CDR1 MDHEN, CDR2 SYDVKM. V trimming: 5 bases; J trimming: 4 bases; junction bases outside the gene matches: 10. The CDR3 spans 17 residues. CDR3 in amino acids: CASSPLGTGERNEKLFF. CDR3 bases: TGTGCCAGCAGTCCACTCGGGACAGGGGAACGTAATGAAAAACTGTTTTTT. Looking up the rest from reference TRBV28 and TRBJ1-4 gives the full variable domain: DVKVTQSSRYLVKRTGEKVFLECVQDMDHENMFWYRQDPGLGLRLIYFSYDVKMKEKGDIPEGYSVSREKKERFSLILESASTNQTSMYLCASSPLGTGERNEKLFFGSGTQLSVL.

This clone was counted only a few times. V usage is TRBV6-5 and J usage is TRBJ1-2; TRBD1 might be the D (6 bases). Germline lookup yields CDR1 MNHEY and CDR2 SVGAGI. The CDR3 is made up of 10 amino acids. Deletions cut 8 bases from V and 8 bases from J, with 9 bases between. DNA of the CDR3: TGTGCCAGCTGGGGACACGGCTACACCTTC. Encoded protein: CASWGHGYTF.

This sequence joins TRBV6-6 and TRBJ2-5; D is unclear. The DNA matches TRBJ2-7 better at its end, which makes the J call doubtful. CDR1 is MNHNY, CDR2 SVGAGI, per germline (reference sequence). The CDR3 is made up of 11 amino acids. The CDR3 bases are TGTGCCAGCCGAGGTGGGCTCGAGCAGTACTTC. Its protein product is CASRGGLEQYF.

This sequence joins TRBV29-1 and TRBJ2-5; no definite D call. The CDR3 has 12 amino acids. Germline CDR1 reads SQVTM; CDR2 reads ANQGSEA. The V and J ends lost 0 bases and 3 bases respectively, with 5 bases between them. The CDR3 reads CSVEEPEETQYF. CDR3 in DNA: TGCAGCGTTGAAGAACCAGAAGAGACCCAGTACTTC.

This clone was seen a handful of times. The chain uses TRBV18 and TRBJ2-7; D is unclear. Germline V gene lookup returns CDR1 KGHSH and CDR2 LQKENI. The length of the CDR3 is 14 residues. Trimming left V 0 bases short and J 2 bases short, with 8 bases between. In nucleotides, the CDR3 is TGTGCCAGCTCACCACCGAACCAGCCCTACGAGCAGTACTTC. It codes for CASSPPNQPYEQYF.

The CDR3 DNA sequence: TGTGCCAGCACCTGGGGAGGGGGCACAGATACGCAGTATTTT. Encoded protein: CASTWGGGTDTQYF. V gene TRBV2 combines with J gene TRBJ2-3, with 7 bases matching TRBD2. The length of the CDR3 is 14 residues. Unmatched junction bases numbered 5, after V lost 7 bases and J lost 1 base. The germline CDR1 and CDR2 sequences are SNHLY and FYNNEI.

In this sample, this clone turned up a few times. The chain joins TRBV5-4 to TRBJ2-5, with D tentatively TRBD1 or TRBD2 (7 bases each). V was shortened by 4 bases and J by 1 base, with 14 bases between the two germline ends. The CDR3 extends over 15 amino acids. The V gene's germline CDR1 is SGHNT and CDR2 YYREEE (reference sequence). The CDR3 DNA follows: TGTGCCAGCAGCCGGGGGGACAGCCTCCAAGAGACCCAGTACTTC. As protein: CASSRGDSLQETQYF.

The chain carries TRBV5-1 and TRBJ1-2; tentatively, D is TRBD1 (6 bases). CDR3 length equals 14 residues. Trimming stripped 4 bases from V and 4 bases from J, with 14 bases between. Germline loops: CDR1 SGHRS, CDR2 YFSETQ. The CDR3 reads CASSPLGQSYGYTF. In DNA, the CDR3 is TGCGCCAGCAGCCCCTTAGGACAGAGCTATGGCTACACCTTC.

The chain carries TRBV18 and TRBJ2-2; D possibly matches TRBD1 or TRBD2 (5 bases each). The CDR3 is 15 amino acids. Trimming shortened V by 3 bases and J by 4 bases, and 12 bases separated the two germline ends. Germline CDR1 and CDR2: KGHSH and LQKENI. As DNA, the CDR3 is TGTGCCAGCTCACCGCTAGCCCAGGGCACCGGGGAGCTGTTTTTT. This gives the protein CASSPLAQGTGELFF.

The genes are TRBV4-3 and TRBJ2-5; no definite D call. V gave up 0 bases and J gave up 1 base, with 12 bases separating them. This CDR3 has 16 amino acids. Per germline, CDR1 LGHNA and CDR2 YSLEER. The CDR3 DNA follows: TGCGCCAGCAGCCAAGATCTTCCTCGCGGCCAAGAGACCCAGTACTTC. It translates to CASSQDLPRGQETQYF.

This clone was picked up a small number of times. The chain employs TRBV4-3 and TRBJ1-5; D call uncertain. Looked up from germline, CDR1 is LGHNA and CDR2 is YSLEER. The CDR3 runs 17 residues. With 0 bases removed from V and 5 bases from J, the gap between germline ends came to 17 bases. The DNA for the CDR3 is TGCGCCAGCAGCCAAGATCTAACGGATCCCAAGGATCAGCCCCAGCATTTT. This translates into CASSQDLTDPKDQPQHF.

This clone was seen just once. The CDR3 sequence: CASSIGGWQPQHF. DNA of the CDR3: TGTGCCAGTAGTATAGGGGGCTGGCAGCCCCAGCATTTT. The genes are TRBV19 and TRBJ1-5; D is perhaps TRBD1 (5 bases). Germline values: CDR1 LNHDA, CDR2 SQIVND (reference sequence). The CDR3 is 13 amino acids. V lost 1 base, J lost 7 bases, and 8 bases lay in between.

This chain links TRBV7-2 with TRBJ2-1, with a weak D call TRBD2 (6 bases). Germline CDR1 and CDR2: SGHTA and FQGNSA. This CDR3 has 16 amino acids. The V and J ends lost 0 bases and 3 bases respectively, with 12 bases between them. The chain's CDR3 is CASSLALASDYNEQFF. CDR3 sequence (DNA): TGTGCCAGCAGCTTAGCGCTGGCTAGCGACTACAATGAGCAGTTCTTC. Together with reference TRBV7-2 and TRBJ2-1, the CDR3 gives the full variable domain: GAGVSQSPSNKVTEKGKDVELRCDPISGHTALYWYRQSLGQGLEFLIYFQGNSAPDKSGLPSDRFSAERTGGSVSTLTIQRTQQEDSAVYLCASSLALASDYNEQFFGPGTRLTVL.

In this sample, this clone turned up a few times. The rearrangement joins TRBV7-2 to TRBJ2-1, with D tentatively TRBD1 or TRBD2 (5 bases each). V lost 5 bases to trimming and J lost 9 bases, with 23 bases between them. Germline V gene sequence: CDR1 SGHTA, CDR2 FQGNSA. The CDR3 contains 16 residues. CDR3: CASSPSLGESRGEQFF. CDR3 DNA: TGTGCCAGCAGCCCCTCGTTGGGGGAATCAAGGGGTGAGCAGTTCTTC.

This clone was seen ten or more times. This sample also contains other DNA sequences that code for the same CDR3. The gene calls are TRBV30 and TRBJ2-1; 8 bases agree with TRBD2. After removal of 8 bases from V and 3 bases from J, the junction contained 9 bases not matched to a gene. CDR1 and CDR2 from the germline V gene are GTSNPN and SVGIG (reference sequence). The CDR3 contains 14 residues. This CDR3 reads CAKARGGIYNEQFF. CDR3 DNA sequence: TGTGCCAAAGCTCGGGGGGGGATCTACAATGAGCAGTTCTTC.